This T cell receptor (beta chain) was captured in a study of blood T cell repertoires in COVID-19. Participants were aged about 18 to 89 years from roughly 25 US areas. Original handling: Nucleated cell counts were estimated from reference gene primer amplification. TCRdb's table, derived via immunoSEQ multiplex PCR, lists solely in-frame clones and lacks some. The DNA gave D and trimming, while V, J and clone size come from that table. The sample holds about 300,000 clones, more than 75% seen once. The CDR3 totals 15 residues. CDR1 is SGHAT, CDR2 FQNNGV, per germline. V shed 1 base and J 4 bases; nucleotides not matched to a gene: 4.

The sequence was obtained from a man aged 30 to 39 who had recovered from COVID-19. J is TRBJ1-2 and V is TRBV11-2, with TRBD1 identical over 9 bases. The sample comprised PBMCs or T cells enriched from blood (not recorded which). For the CDR3, the DNA is TGTGCCAGCAGCTTAGCAGGGACAGGGTCCTATGGCTACACCTTC. Residues: CASSLAGTGSYGYTF.